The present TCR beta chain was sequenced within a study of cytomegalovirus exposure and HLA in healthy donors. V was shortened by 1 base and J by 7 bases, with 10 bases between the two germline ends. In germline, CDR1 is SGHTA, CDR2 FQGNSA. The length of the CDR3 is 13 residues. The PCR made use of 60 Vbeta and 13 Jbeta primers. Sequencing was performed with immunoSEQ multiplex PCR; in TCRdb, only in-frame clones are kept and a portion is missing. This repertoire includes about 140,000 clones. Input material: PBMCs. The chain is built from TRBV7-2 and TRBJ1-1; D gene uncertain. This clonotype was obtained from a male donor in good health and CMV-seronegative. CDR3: CASSLVTVFEAFF. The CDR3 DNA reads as TGTGCCAGCAGCTTAGTAACAGTTTTTGAAGCTTTCTTT.